This passage covers 14 T cell receptor beta chains from one sample sequenced in a study of blood T cell repertoires in COVID-19. Libraries were prepared by immunoSEQ multiplex PCR; TCRdb keeps only in-frame clonotypes and omits some of them. This table holds under 130,000 clones, about 86% found once. The sample was peripheral blood. The receptors originated from a man older than 75 with acute or convalescent COVID-19.

The gene calls are TRBV19 and TRBJ2-7, with TRBD1 matching 10 bases. V shed 10 bases and J 2 bases; nucleotides not matched to a gene: 14. This CDR3 is 16 amino acids long. CDR1 and CDR2 (germline): LNHDA, SQIVND (reference sequence). The DNA of the CDR3 is TGTGCCACTCAAAGGGCGACGGGACAGGGGCCCTACGAGCAGTACTTC. Its protein product is CATQRATGQGPYEQYF.

This clone was seen repeatedly, ten times or more. This chain uses TRBV11-3 with TRBJ2-1; D might be TRBD2 (6 bases). The V gene lost 5 bases and the J gene lost 4 bases, with 15 bases spanning the gap. The CDR3 is made up of 15 amino acids. CDR1 SGHNT and CDR2 YENEEA come from the germline V gene. The CDR3 sequence: CASSPSSGAYNEQFF. The DNA for the CDR3 is TGTGCCAGCAGCCCAAGTAGCGGAGCTTACAATGAGCAGTTCTTC.

This chain links TRBV7-8 with TRBJ2-7; the match to TRBD2 covers 9 bases. Per germline, CDR1 SGHVS and CDR2 FQNEAQ. The CDR3 runs to 17 residues. The V gene end was trimmed by 0 bases and the J gene end by 1 base; junction bases not matched to a gene: 7. The CDR3 loop reads CASSLATGTSFSYEQYF. The CDR3 DNA follows: TGTGCCAGCAGCTTAGCCACCGGGACTAGCTTTTCCTACGAGCAGTACTTC.

The chain recombines TRBV7-8 with TRBJ1-3; 7 bases align to TRBD1. Looked up from germline, CDR1 is SGHVS and CDR2 is FQNEAQ. CDR3 length equals 16 residues. J was trimmed by 0 bases and V by 3 bases; bases with no gene match: 5. The CDR3 nucleotides read TGTGCCAGCAGCTTCGGACAGGCCGCCTCTGGAAACACCATATATTTT. Translating it yields CASSFGQAASGNTIYF.

This chain connects TRBV13 to TRBJ2-3; 8 nucleotides agree with TRBD2. Trimming at V came to 8 bases and at J to 1 base, leaving 5 bases not matched to a gene. The CDR3 has 14 residues. CDR1 and CDR2 (germline): PRHDT, FYEKMQ (reference sequence). The CDR3 spells CASRSGRGTDTQYF. In nucleotides, the CDR3 is TGTGCCAGCCGAAGCGGGAGAGGCACAGATACGCAGTATTTT.

The V call is TRBV29-1, the J call TRBJ1-2; no firm D call. Germline V CDR1 and CDR2: SQVTM, ANQGSEA. The V end was cut by 4 bases, the J end by 2 bases, with 11 bases between. The length of the CDR3 is 13 residues. CDR3 protein: CSVVTSTNYGYTF. As DNA, the CDR3 is TGCAGCGTTGTAACATCAACCAACTATGGCTACACCTTC.

This clone appeared a few times. This same CDR3 is encoded by further DNA sequences in the sample. This chain joins TRBV5-4 and TRBJ2-7; D possibly corresponds to TRBD1 (5 bases). The CDR3 is made up of 12 amino acids. V was cut by 2 bases and J by 3 bases, with 6 bases left in between. The germline V gene encodes CDR1 SGHNT and CDR2 YYREEE (reference sequence). The CDR3 reads CASSFDSYEQYF. CDR3 nucleotides: TGTGCCAGCAGCTTCGACAGCTACGAGCAGTACTTC.

This clone was picked up a small number of times. The rearrangement links TRBV29-1 to TRBJ1-4; TRBD1 might be the D (6 bases). Trimming cost V 7 bases and J 8 bases, with 11 bases left between them. The CDR3 is 11 residues long. Germline CDR1 is SQVTM and CDR2 is ANQGSEA. CDR3 protein: CSAGTREKLFF. The CDR3 DNA reads as TGCAGCGCAGGGACACGAGAAAAACTGTTTTTT.

This clone occurred a few times. This chain connects TRBV7-3 to TRBJ2-2; D remains ambiguous. There are 14 residues in the CDR3. V shed 0 bases and J shed 5 bases, with 7 bases lying between them. The V gene's germline CDR1 is SGHTA and CDR2 FQGTGA. Written as DNA, the CDR3 is TGTGCCAGCAGCTTAACGTGGCAAACCGGGGAGCTGTTTTTT. It specifies CASSLTWQTGELFF.

This clone has a handful of counts. This sequence joins TRBV4-1 and TRBJ1-4, with 8 bases that match TRBD1. V lost 1 base, J lost 7 bases, and 8 bases stayed unmatched. Germline values: CDR1 MGHRA, CDR2 YSYEKL. The CDR3 sequence is 16 residues long. Here the CDR3 DNA reads TGCGCCAGCAGCCAAGGTATCCAGGGGGCGGGTGAAAAACTGTTTTTT. Protein sequence: CASSQGIQGAGEKLFF.

The V gene is TRBV15, the J gene TRBJ2-6; 12 bases match TRBD1. This CDR3 contains 18 residues. Trimming took 6 bases from V and 2 from J; bases not matched to a gene: 8. The germline V gene encodes CDR1 LNHNV and CDR2 YYDKDF (reference sequence). CDR3 DNA: TGTGCCACCAGGACTGGGACAGGGGGCAGGGCTGGGGCCAACGTCCTGACTTTC. It yields the protein CATRTGTGGRAGANVLTF.

The chain links TRBV5-4 to TRBJ2-1, with D unresolved. Germline V lookup: CDR1 SGHNT, CDR2 YYREEE (reference sequence). Trimming took off 2 bases at V and 0 bases at J, with 6 bases between the two ends. The CDR3 contains 14 residues. The CDR3 reads CASSFYNSYNEQFF. CDR3 sequence (DNA): TGTGCCAGCAGCTTCTATAACTCCTACAATGAGCAGTTCTTC.

This rearrangement joins TRBV6-2 or TRBV6-3 to TRBJ2-7; D might be TRBD1 (8 bases). V gave up 4 bases and J gave up 3 bases, with 16 bases separating them. The CDR3 length is 15 residues. Per the germline V gene, CDR1 is MNHEY and CDR2 is SVGEGT. CDR3 nucleotides: TGTGCCAGCAGTTCCGGGGGGACAGGCTTCTACGAGCAGTACTTC. It specifies CASSSGGTGFYEQYF.

The rearrangement uses TRBV24-1 and TRBJ1-5, with 11 bases lining up with TRBD1. The V gene's germline CDR1 is KGHDR and CDR2 SFDVKD. The CDR3 sequence is 15 residues long. J lost 7 bases, V lost 4 bases, and 5 bases had no gene match. CDR3 sequence reads: CATSDRTGGEQPQHF. CDR3 sequence (DNA): TGTGCCACCAGTGACCGGACAGGGGGCGAACAGCCCCAGCATTTT.